This T cell receptor (beta chain) was retrieved from a study of T cells after yellow fever vaccination. The germline CDR1 and CDR2 sequences are LGHNA and YSLEER. The V end was cut by 3 bases, the J end by 3 bases, with 29 bases between. The CDR3 consists of 20 residues. Notes on this clonotype: Antigen specificity is unknown.

5'RACE template switching added a universal primer site and UMIs to TCR cDNA. MiXCR, run by TCRdb on the 5' RACE reads, gives a single entry per CDR3 protein. The repertoire holds about 320,000 distinct CDR3 sequences, with around 4.5% as singletons. Findings and limits, study-wide: Among primary-vaccination clones, most reappeared after the booster, at roughly 95% for CD4 and around 91% for CD8. Abundant clonotypes from the bulk population could contaminate FACS-sorted repertoires. Across the CD4 and CD8 compartments, a small share of clonotypes was present in both.

The rearrangement joins TRBV4-3 to TRBJ1-1; D possibly corresponds to TRBD1 (5 bases). The sample was PBMCs, taken 15 days after the yellow fever booster vaccination. This sequence originates from a man aged 18 to 29 who received the YFV17D yellow fever vaccine. The CDR3 loop reads CASSHFFDIRGLKRDTEAFF. CDR3 DNA sequence: TGCGCCAGCAGCCACTTTTTCGACATTAGGGGCCTAAAGAGGGACACTGAAGCTTTCTTT.